A single T cell receptor beta chain is shown here with its context. The antigen remains unidentified. This sample was included in a study of cytomegalovirus exposure and HLA in healthy donors. Study outcomes and limitations: Fewer N-insertions (relative to the 666-donor mean) were reportedly seen in an Asian-associated ancestry cluster in a later analysis. High specificity and sensitivity for cytomegalovirus status were reported for the classifier. In a later analysis, HLA-associated TCR beta chains were more clonally expanded than equally common others.

The V and J ends lost 5 bases and 0 bases respectively, with 7 bases between them. Germline loops: CDR1 SGHTA, CDR2 FQGTGA. The CDR3 has 13 amino acids. The primer mix had 60 Vbeta and 13 Jbeta primers. The table came from immunoSEQ multiplex PCR; TCRdb's copy has only in-frame clones and leaves some out. The table has about 120,000 clones, approximately 80% seen once. The sequencing sample was made of PBMCs. The receptor comes from a man aged 50-60 years in good health and CMV-seropositive. The V gene is TRBV7-3, the J gene TRBJ1-1; no definite D call. CDR3 coding DNA: TGTGCCAGCAGCCAACAGCTGAACACTGAAGCTTTCTTT. Protein sequence: CASSQQLNTEAFF.